This T cell receptor (beta chain) emerged from a study of technical replicates of blood from a handful of donors. Clones were sequenced by immunoSEQ multiplex PCR, and TCRdb holds only the in-frame ones, with some missing. The sample carries approximately 73,000 clones, roughly 96% recorded once. Trimming took 2 bases from V and 5 from J, leaving 13 bases between them. The CDR3 is 14 amino acids. Per the germline V gene, CDR1 is PRHDT and CDR2 is FYEKMQ (reference sequence). This chain connects TRBV13 to TRBJ2-7; tentatively, D is TRBD1 (6 bases). The clonotype originates from a human donor in good health. Sequenced: T cells isolated from PBMCs. The CDR3 DNA reads TGTGCCAGCAGCTTATTGGGGGCTCGCCACGAGCAGTACTTC. Translating it yields CASSLLGARHEQYF.